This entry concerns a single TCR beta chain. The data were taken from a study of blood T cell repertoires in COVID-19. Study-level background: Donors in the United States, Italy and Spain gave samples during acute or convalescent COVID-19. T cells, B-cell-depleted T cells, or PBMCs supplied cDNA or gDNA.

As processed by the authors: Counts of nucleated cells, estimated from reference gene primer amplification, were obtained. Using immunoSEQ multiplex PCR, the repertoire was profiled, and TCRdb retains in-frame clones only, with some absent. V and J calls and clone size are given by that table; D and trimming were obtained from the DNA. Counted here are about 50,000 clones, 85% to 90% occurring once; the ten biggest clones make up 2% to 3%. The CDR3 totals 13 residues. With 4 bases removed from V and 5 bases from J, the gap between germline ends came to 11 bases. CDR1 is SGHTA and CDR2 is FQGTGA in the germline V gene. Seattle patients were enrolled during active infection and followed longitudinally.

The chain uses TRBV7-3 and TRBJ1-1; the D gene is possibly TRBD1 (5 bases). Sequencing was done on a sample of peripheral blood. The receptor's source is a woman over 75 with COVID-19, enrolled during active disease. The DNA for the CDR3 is TGTGCCAGCAGCTCGACAGATCTTACTGAAGCTTTCTTT. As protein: CASSSTDLTEAFF.